The table lists the clone carrying this T cell receptor (beta chain) with many counts. Its target is unknown. Researchers barred patients who had uncontrolled infection, other autoimmune disease, pregnancy or lactation. Diagnostic decisions used clinical symptoms, serum thyroxine and TRAb, thyroid ultrasound and orbital computed tomography. The CDR3 is made up of 14 amino acids. Trimming took off 7 bases at V and 5 bases at J, with 14 bases between the two ends. Amplification of TCR beta CDR3 regions used RNA as the template. Using the HTBI primer set, a first-round RT-PCR was run on the TCR CDR3. TCRdb analysed the multiplex PCR reads with MiXCR anew, one entry per CDR3 protein. This table has about 520,000 distinct CDR3 sequences, around a quarter appearing once. The source of the sample is a study of T cells in Graves' hyperthyroidism and ophthalmopathy. Study-level results: Ophthalmopathy, as predicted by the model, came a median about seven months after the prediction. Blood also held most thyroid clonotypes expanded beyond 0.001.

Sequenced sample: blood. This sequence was found in a woman aged 25 to 45 with Graves' ophthalmopathy. This chain links TRBV12-3 or TRBV12-4 with TRBJ2-2; D remains ambiguous. The CDR3: CASTPHGSTGELFF. DNA of the CDR3: TGTGCCAGCACTCCCCACGGGTCGACCGGGGAGCTGTTTTTT.